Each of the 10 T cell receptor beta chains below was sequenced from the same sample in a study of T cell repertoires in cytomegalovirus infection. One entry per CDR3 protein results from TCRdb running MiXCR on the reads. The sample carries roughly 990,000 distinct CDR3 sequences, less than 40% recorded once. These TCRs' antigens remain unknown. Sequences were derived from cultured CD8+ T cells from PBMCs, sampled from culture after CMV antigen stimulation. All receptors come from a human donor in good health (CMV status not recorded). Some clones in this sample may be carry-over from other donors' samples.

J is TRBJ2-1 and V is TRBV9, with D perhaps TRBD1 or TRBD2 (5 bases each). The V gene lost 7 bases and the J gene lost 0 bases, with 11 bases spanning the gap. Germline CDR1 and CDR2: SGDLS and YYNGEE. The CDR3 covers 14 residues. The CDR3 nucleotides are TGTGCCAGCCATGGGGGTTTCTCCTACAATGAGCAGTTCTTC. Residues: CASHGGFSYNEQFF.

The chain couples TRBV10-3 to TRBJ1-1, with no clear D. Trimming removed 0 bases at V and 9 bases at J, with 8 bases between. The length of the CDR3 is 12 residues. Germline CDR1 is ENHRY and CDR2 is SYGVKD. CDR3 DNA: TGTGCCATCAGTGAGTCCCAGGAAAAAGCTTTCTTT. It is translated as CAISESQEKAFF.

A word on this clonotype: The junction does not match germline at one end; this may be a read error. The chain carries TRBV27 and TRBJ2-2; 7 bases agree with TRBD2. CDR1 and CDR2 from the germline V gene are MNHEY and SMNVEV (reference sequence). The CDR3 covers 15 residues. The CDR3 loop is CASKAGFANIGELFF. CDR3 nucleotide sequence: TGTGCCAGCAAAGCGGGGTTTGCGAACATCGGGGAGCTGTTTTTT.

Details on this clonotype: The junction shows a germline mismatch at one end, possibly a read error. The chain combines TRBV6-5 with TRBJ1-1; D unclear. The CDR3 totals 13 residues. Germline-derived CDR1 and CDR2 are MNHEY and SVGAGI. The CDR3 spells CASSYFRNTEAFF. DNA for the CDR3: TGTGCCAGCAGCTACTTCCGCAACACTGAAGCTTTCTTT.

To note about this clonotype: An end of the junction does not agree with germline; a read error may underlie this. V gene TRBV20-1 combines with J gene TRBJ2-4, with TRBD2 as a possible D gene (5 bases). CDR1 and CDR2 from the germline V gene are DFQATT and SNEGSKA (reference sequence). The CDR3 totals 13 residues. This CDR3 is CSARGPLEDIQYF. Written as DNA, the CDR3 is TGCAGTGCCAGAGGGCCGCTGGAGGACATTCAGTACTTC.

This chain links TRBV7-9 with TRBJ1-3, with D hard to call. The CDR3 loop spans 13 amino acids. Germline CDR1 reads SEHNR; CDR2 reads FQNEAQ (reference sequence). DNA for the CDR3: TGTGTCTACTTCGACAACTCTGGAAACACCATATATTTT. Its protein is CVYFDNSGNTIYF.

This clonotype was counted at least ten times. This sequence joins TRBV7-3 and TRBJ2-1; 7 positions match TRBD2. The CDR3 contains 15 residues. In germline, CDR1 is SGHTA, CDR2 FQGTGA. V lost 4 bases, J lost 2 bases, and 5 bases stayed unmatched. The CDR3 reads CASSSSGATYNEQFF. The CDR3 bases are TGTGCCAGCAGCTCGAGCGGGGCAACCTACAATGAGCAGTTCTTC.

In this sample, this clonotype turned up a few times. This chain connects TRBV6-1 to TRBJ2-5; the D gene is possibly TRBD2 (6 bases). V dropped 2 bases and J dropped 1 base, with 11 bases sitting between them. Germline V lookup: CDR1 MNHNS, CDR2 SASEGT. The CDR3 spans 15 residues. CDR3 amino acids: CASSEKGSGQETQYF. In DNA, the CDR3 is TGTGCCAGCAGTGAAAAGGGTAGCGGCCAAGAGACCCAGTACTTC.

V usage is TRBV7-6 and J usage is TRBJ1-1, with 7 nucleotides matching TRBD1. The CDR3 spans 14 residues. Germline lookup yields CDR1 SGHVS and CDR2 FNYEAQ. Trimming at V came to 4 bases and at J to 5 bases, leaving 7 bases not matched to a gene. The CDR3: CASSSRGGWTEAFF. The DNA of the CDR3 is TGTGCCAGCAGCTCCCGAGGGGGCTGGACTGAAGCTTTCTTT. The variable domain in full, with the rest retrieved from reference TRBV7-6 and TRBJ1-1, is GAGVSQSPRYKVTKRGQDVALRCDPISGHVSLYWYRQALGQGPEFLTYFNYEAQQDKSGLPNDRFSAERPEGSISTLTIQRTEQRDSAMYRCASSSRGGWTEAFFGQGTRLTVV.

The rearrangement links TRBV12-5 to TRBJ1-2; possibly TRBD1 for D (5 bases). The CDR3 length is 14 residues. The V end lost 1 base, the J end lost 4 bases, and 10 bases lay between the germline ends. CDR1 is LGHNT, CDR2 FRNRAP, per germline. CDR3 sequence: CASGLAGTSYGYTF. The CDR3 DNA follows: TGTGCTAGTGGTTTGGCGGGGACTAGCTATGGCTACACCTTC. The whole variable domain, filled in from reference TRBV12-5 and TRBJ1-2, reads DARVTQTPRHKVTEMGQEVTMRCQPILGHNTVFWYRQTMMQGLELLAYFRNRAPLDDSGMPKDRFSAEMPDATLATLKIQPSEPRDSAVYFCASGLAGTSYGYTFGSGTRLTVV.